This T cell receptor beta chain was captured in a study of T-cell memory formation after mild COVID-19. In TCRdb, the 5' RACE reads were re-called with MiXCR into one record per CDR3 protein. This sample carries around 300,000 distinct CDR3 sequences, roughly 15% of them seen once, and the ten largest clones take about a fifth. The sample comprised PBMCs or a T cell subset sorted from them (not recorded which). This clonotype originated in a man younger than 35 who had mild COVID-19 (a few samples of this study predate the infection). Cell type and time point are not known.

Here the CDR3 reads CASSLSGGTQETQYF. In nucleotides, the CDR3 is TGTGCCAGCAGCTTAAGTGGGGGGACCCAAGAGACCCAGTACTTC. V gene TRBV7-3 combines with J gene TRBJ2-5; D is possibly TRBD2 (6 bases). Germline CDR1 and CDR2: SGHTA and FQGTGA. This CDR3 is built from 15 residues. V lost 1 base, J lost 1 base, and 10 bases lay in between.